This TCR beta chain was sequenced during a study of OX40 agonist ivuxolimab in advanced cancers. Whole-study context: An agonistic anti-OX40 (CD134) antibody, ivuxolimab, was used to treat the patients. The study's findings and limits: There was clonal expansion of CD4+ and CD8+ blood T cells by week 6 at 0.1 to 3.0 mg/kg. Mean expanded clone counts were higher in CD8+ than CD4+ T cells.

The CDR3 runs to 11 residues. With 4 bases removed from V and 7 bases from J, the gap between germline ends came to 8 bases. CDR1 is SNHLY, CDR2 FYNNEI, per germline. Profiled with immunoSEQ multiplex PCR; TCRdb holds only in-frame clones, not every one. The data show tens of thousands of clones, with around four fifths seen just once and approximately 0.85% held by the top ten. A word on this clone: Its antigen is not identified.

The sequences come from CD4+ or CD8+ T cells sorted from blood, collected in a trial of the OX40 agonist ivuxolimab. This TCR was sampled from an adult with an advanced solid tumor such as melanoma, head and neck, liver or kidney cancer. The chain is built from TRBV2 and TRBJ2-7; D may be TRBD1 (5 bases). As DNA, the CDR3 is TGTGCCAGCAGTGTCAGGGTTGAGCAGTACTTC. Its translation is CASSVRVEQYF. Looking up the rest from reference TRBV2 and TRBJ2-7 gives the full variable domain: EPEVTQTPSHQVTQMGQEVILRCVPISNHLYFYWYRQILGQKVEFLVSFYNNEISEKSEIFDDQFSVERPDGSNFTLKIRSTKLEDSAMYFCASSVRVEQYFGPGTRLTVT.